A selection of T cell receptor beta chains follows, all from one sample in a study of cytomegalovirus exposure and HLA in healthy donors. Only in-frame clones appear in the TCRdb table, and some are missing; sequencing was by immunoSEQ multiplex PCR. The sample yields 90,000 to 100,000 clones, around 82% seen once. The sample was PBMCs. Receptors were obtained from a man younger than 30 in good health and CMV-seronegative. CDR3s include the opening cysteine and the closing phenylalanine or tryptophan. D genes are given only for firm matches. Rows give clone size only sometimes, using once, few, many, or a class for an expanded clone.

TRBD1	.	TRBJ2-2	TRBV23-1	CASSLPGQGFTRELFF	TGCGCCAGCAGTCTTCCGGGACAGGGATTCACCAGGGAGCTGTTTTTT
.	.	TRBJ1-1	TRBV19	CASNSRRNSEAFF	TGTGCCAGTAACAGTAGGAGGAACTCTGAAGCTTTCTTT
.	.	TRBJ1-2	TRBV4-1	CASSQGHSGGNPYGYTF	TGCGCCAGCAGCCAAGGACACTCTGGGGGGAATCCCTATGGCTACACCTTC
.	.	TRBJ1-1	TRBV29-1	CSVVQGSQPNTEAFF	TGCAGCGTTGTACAGGGAAGTCAGCCGAACACTGAAGCTTTCTTT
TRBD2	.	TRBJ2-3	TRBV5-1	CASSWLAGRYTDTQYF	TGCGCCAGCAGCTGGCTAGCGGGGCGTTACACAGATACGCAGTATTTT
.	.	TRBJ2-1	TRBV28	CASSTSPPNSYNEQFF	TGTGCCAGCAGTACAAGTCCCCCCAACTCCTACAATGAGCAGTTCTTC
.	.	TRBJ2-6	TRBV5-1	CASSLQGQLGANVLTF	TGCGCCAGCAGCTTGCAGGGCCAGCTAGGGGCCAACGTCCTGACTTTC
TRBD2	.	TRBJ2-2	TRBV7-9	CASSFAGGKDTGELFF	TGTGCCAGCAGCTTTGCGGGGGGGAAGGACACCGGGGAGCTGTTTTTT
.	.	TRBJ2-3	TRBV19	CASSLVATDTQYF	TGTGCCAGTAGTCTAGTAGCGACAGATACGCAGTATTTT
.	few	TRBJ2-7	TRBV5-1	CASSFSDGTYEQYF	TGCGCCAGCAGCTTTAGCGACGGAACCTACGAGCAGTACTTC
TRBD1	.	TRBJ1-5	TRBV5-1	CASSLQGGSNQPQHF	TGCGCCAGCAGCTTACAGGGGGGCAGCAATCAGCCCCAGCATTTT
.	few	TRBJ1-4	TRBV7-8	CATRRAGDEKLFF	TGTGCCACTAGGAGGGCCGGAGATGAAAAACTGTTTTTT
.	.	TRBJ2-2	TRBV2	CASSGELNTGELFF	TGTGCCAGCAGTGGCGAACTGAACACCGGGGAGCTGTTTTTT
.	.	TRBJ2-7	TRBV20-1	CSGGPGEQYF	TGCAGTGGGGGGCCGGGGGAGCAGTACTTC
TRBD1	few	TRBJ1-2	TRBV6-5	CASSYRTGADYGYTF	TGTGCCAGCAGTTACCGGACAGGAGCTGACTATGGCTACACCTTC
.	.	TRBJ2-2	TRBV9	CASSPPSGGELFF	TGTGCCAGCAGCCCCCCCTCAGGAGGGGAGCTGTTTTTT
TRBD1	once	TRBJ1-5	TRBV6-1	CASSEELQGFKPQHF	TGTGCCAGCAGTGAAGAGCTACAGGGGTTCAAGCCCCAGCATTTT
.	once	TRBJ1-4	TRBV10-1	CASSRGLGEKLFF	TGCGCCAGCAGTAGAGGGCTGGGGGAAAAACTGTTTTTT
.	.	TRBJ2-6	TRBV11-3	CASSLGLTGANVLTF	TGTGCCAGCAGCTTAGGACTTACTGGGGCCAACGTCCTGACTTTC
.	few	TRBJ1-2	TRBV9	CASSVATEAYGYTF	TGTGCCAGCAGCGTAGCTACCGAGGCCTATGGCTACACCTTC
.	.	TRBJ1-5	TRBV14	CASSQSLIRQFSNQPQHF	TGTGCCAGCAGCCAATCGTTAATTAGACAGTTTAGCAATCAGCCCCAGCATTTT
.	.	TRBJ1-2	TRBV6-6	CASSLQGNYGYTF	TGTGCCAGCAGTCTCCAGGGCAACTATGGCTACACCTTC
TRBD1	few	TRBJ2-7	TRBV5-6	CASSPEGQGIYEQYF	TGTGCCAGCAGCCCCGAGGGACAGGGGATCTACGAGCAGTACTTC
TRBD2	few	TRBJ2-2	TRBV29-1	CSGGGLAGELFF	TGCAGTGGGGGGGGGTTGGCCGGGGAGCTGTTTTTT
TRBD2	once	TRBJ2-7	TRBV18	CASSQRAGTTSYEQYF	TGTGCCAGCTCACAAAGGGCCGGGACTACCTCCTACGAGCAGTACTTC
TRBD1	.	TRBJ2-7	TRBV5-1	CASSPGQGRREQYF	TGCGCCAGCAGCCCGGGACAGGGAAGGCGCGAGCAGTACTTC
.	.	TRBJ1-1	TRBV19	CASSIGRTVRKTEAFF	TGTGCCAGTAGTATAGGGCGGACAGTAAGGAAGACTGAAGCTTTCTTT
.	.	TRBJ1-1	TRBV7-2	CASSLVSLWAFF	TGTGCCAGCAGCTTAGTAAGCCTGTGGGCTTTCTTT
TRBD1	.	TRBJ1-6	TRBV15	CATSSDRTSYNSPLHF	TGTGCCACCAGCTCGGACAGGACGTCCTATAATTCACCCCTCCACTTT
.	.	TRBJ2-7	TRBV6-5	CASSQQGRTVYEQYF	TGTGCCAGCAGTCAACAGGGCCGGACAGTCTACGAGCAGTACTTC
.	.	TRBJ1-5	TRBV7-9	CASSLMADQPQHF	TGTGCCAGCAGCTTAATGGCGGATCAGCCCCAGCATTTT
.	.	TRBJ2-2	TRBV5-1	CASRKGGDTGELFF	TGCGCCAGCAGAAAAGGAGGTGACACCGGGGAGCTGTTTTTT
.	.	TRBJ1-3	TRBV28	CASSFPGPPRKSGNTIYF	TGTGCCAGCAGTTTCCCTGGGCCTCCCCGAAAGTCTGGAAACACCATATATTTT
TRBD1	.	TRBJ2-2	TRBV6-5	CATARGLNTGELFF	TGTGCCACAGCCAGGGGGCTAAACACCGGGGAGCTGTTTTTT
.	.	TRBJ1-2	TRBV27	CASSLYPSGQPSGYTF	TGTGCCAGCAGTTTATACCCCTCCGGACAACCCTCTGGCTACACCTTC
TRBD1	.	TRBJ1-5	TRBV18	CASSGMDRGDQPQHF	TGTGCCAGCTCAGGGATGGACAGGGGAGATCAGCCCCAGCATTTT
TRBD1	.	TRBJ1-2	TRBV5-6	CASSLGAQGDGYTF	TGTGCCAGCAGCTTGGGCGCACAGGGGGATGGCTACACCTTC
TRBD1	.	TRBJ2-2	TRBV7-8	CASRRPGQGTGELFF	TGTGCCAGCAGACGACCGGGACAGGGTACCGGGGAGCTGTTTTTT